This T cell receptor (beta chain) was identified in a study of memory CD4+ T cells and cytomegalovirus serostatus. Study overall: Of the healthy Belgian adults, eight or nine were CMV seropositive and fewer than 30 seronegative.

Germline V gene data show CDR1 as MDHEN and CDR2 as SYDVKM. The CDR3 is 16 residues long. V was trimmed by 6 bases and J by 2 bases, leaving 14 bases between them. Single viable CD3+CD4+CD8-CD45RO+ cells were sorted as the memory CD4+ T cells. The repertoire was sequenced with immunoSEQ multiplex PCR; TCRdb's copy has only in-frame clones and lacks some. The sample yields some 50,000 clones, roughly four fifths seen once. Sequences were obtained from memory CD4+ T cells from blood. The chain has TRBV28 and TRBJ1-6, with no clear D. The TCR comes from an adult in good health and CMV-seronegative. CDR3 in amino acids: CASRRAAGAYNSPLHF. For the CDR3, the DNA is TGTGCCAGCAGACGGGCCGCAGGAGCCTATAATTCACCCCTCCACTTT.